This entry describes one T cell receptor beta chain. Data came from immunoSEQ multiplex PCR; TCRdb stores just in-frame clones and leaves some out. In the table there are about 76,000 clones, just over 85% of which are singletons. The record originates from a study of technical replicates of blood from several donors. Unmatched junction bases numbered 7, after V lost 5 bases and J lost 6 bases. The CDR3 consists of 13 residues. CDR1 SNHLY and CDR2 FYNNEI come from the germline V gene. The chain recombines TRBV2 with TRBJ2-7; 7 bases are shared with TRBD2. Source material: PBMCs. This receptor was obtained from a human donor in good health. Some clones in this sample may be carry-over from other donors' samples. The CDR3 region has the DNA TGTGCCAGCAGTTGGCGGGAGAGCAGCGAGCAGTACTTC. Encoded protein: CASSWRESSEQYF.